Listed below are T cell receptor beta chains from one sample, sequenced in a study of T-cell reconstitution after alpha-beta-depleted transplantation in children. One entry per CDR3 protein, called by TCRdb with MiXCR from the PCR reads. This table has some 300,000 distinct CDR3 sequences, just over 7.5% appearing once. Specimen: peripheral blood, collected 360 days after TCRalphabeta/CD19-depleted stem cell transplant. The origin of the receptors is a female patient aged 2-10 years who had a stem cell transplant for Fanconi anemia, so the T cells may come from the graft donor. Both conserved end residues are part of each CDR3. The D gene is left open where the match is weak. Expanded clones are given a class, and other clones once, few, many or no size at all.

many TRBJ1-1 TRBV29-1 . CSALGPGEVAFF TGCAGCGCTTTAGGACCAGGGGAAGTCGCTTTCTTT
many TRBJ1-1 TRBV15 . CATSKLNTEAFF TGTGCCACCAGTAAACTGAACACTGAAGCTTTCTTT
many TRBJ1-2 TRBV28 . CASMLHGYGYTF TGTGCCAGCATGTTGCATGGTTATGGCTACACCTTC
. TRBJ1-4 TRBV7-2 . CASSPHKVSEKLFF TGTGCCAGCAGCCCTCACAAAGTATCCGAAAAACTGTTTTTT
many TRBJ2-3 TRBV27 . CASSFLGGITDTQYF TGTGCCAGCAGTTTCTTGGGGGGAATCACAGATACGCAGTATTTT
. TRBJ1-2 TRBV5-5 . CASSLTGYGYGYTF TGTGCCAGCAGCTTAACCGGGTACGGCTATGGCTACACCTTC
. TRBJ2-3 TRBV9 TRBD2 CASSVGTSGRTFTDTQYF TGTGCCAGCAGCGTAGGGACTAGCGGGCGCACGTTCACAGATACGCAGTATTTT
many TRBJ1-2 TRBV12-3/TRBV12-4 TRBD1 CATNPGTGNGYTF TGTGCCACCAATCCCGGGACAGGGAACGGCTACACCTTC
. TRBJ2-5 TRBV6-1 . CASSENPSKETQYF TGTGCCAGCAGTGAAAATCCCAGTAAAGAGACCCAGTACTTC
many TRBJ1-1 TRBV25-1 . CASSDEGGNTEAFF TGTGCCAGCAGTGACGAGGGGGGGAACACTGAAGCTTTCTTT
few TRBJ2-7 TRBV5-1 TRBD1 CASSAWDSPYEQYF TGCGCCAGCAGCGCTTGGGACAGTCCCTACGAGCAGTACTTC
. TRBJ1-4 TRBV15 . CATSVWEGGYGKKLFF TGTGCCACCAGCGTTTGGGAGGGAGGGTATGGGAAAAAACTGTTTTTT
many TRBJ1-3 TRBV5-1 . CASSPEPSGNTIYF TGCGCCAGCAGCCCTGAACCATCTGGAAACACCATATATTTT
many TRBJ2-2 TRBV9 TRBD2 CASSVVASGGTYTGELFF TGTGCCAGCAGCGTAGTCGCTAGCGGGGGGACGTACACCGGGGAGCTGTTTTTT
few TRBJ1-2 TRBV12-3/TRBV12-4 . CASSLSQYYGYTF TGTGCCAGCAGTTTATCGCAGTACTATGGCTACACCTTC
many TRBJ2-3 TRBV20-1 . CSARTQGTDTQYF TGCAGTGCTAGGACCCAGGGCACAGATACGCAGTATTTT
. TRBJ2-7 TRBV7-6 . CASSLNTGEQYF TGTGCCAGCAGCTTAAACACAGGGGAGCAGTACTTC
many TRBJ2-1 TRBV7-3 TRBD2 CASSPSSGSSAYNEQFF TGTGCCAGCAGCCCATCTAGCGGGAGCTCCGCTTACAATGAGCAGTTCTTC
few TRBJ2-3 TRBV3-1 . CASTNFAGTDTQYF TGTGCCAGCACGAACTTTGCGGGAACAGATACGCAGTATTTT
many TRBJ2-7 TRBV27 . CASRGGPNYEQYF TGTGCCAGCAGGGGGGGACCCAACTACGAGCAGTACTTC
many TRBJ2-7 TRBV27 . CASSPGTSSEQYF TGTGCCAGCAGTCCCGGTACTAGCTCGGAGCAGTACTTC
. TRBJ2-5 TRBV6-1 TRBD1 CASSELDRGPQETQYF TGTGCCAGCAGTGAACTGGACAGGGGCCCTCAAGAGACCCAGTACTTC
many TRBJ1-1 TRBV29-1 . CSVAWGPDTEAFF TGCAGCGTTGCCTGGGGGCCTGACACTGAAGCTTTCTTT
many TRBJ2-7 TRBV29-1 TRBD1 CSVRTGAYEQYF TGCAGCGTTAGGACAGGGGCCTACGAGCAGTACTTC
many TRBJ2-4 TRBV6-5 . CASSFGGSKYF TGTGCCAGCAGTTTTGGGGGCAGTAAGTACTTC
many TRBJ2-2 TRBV7-9 . CAAIALSGELFF TGTGCCGCTATAGCGCTATCCGGGGAGCTGTTTTTT
few TRBJ1-1 TRBV6-2/TRBV6-3 . CASSYPLGTEAFF TGTGCCAGCAGTTACCCGCTGGGCACTGAAGCTTTCTTT
many TRBJ1-2 TRBV7-6 . CASSPSGLYGYTF TGTGCCAGCAGCCCCTCGGGGCTCTATGGCTACACCTTC
. TRBJ2-1 TRBV21-1 . CASSQPGRYNEQFF TGTGCCAGCAGCCAGCCGGGCAGGTACAATGAGCAGTTCTTC
many TRBJ2-1 TRBV5-1 . CASSWGSLSNEQFF TGCGCCAGCAGCTGGGGATCACTCAGCAATGAGCAGTTCTTC
few TRBJ2-3 TRBV9 . CASSVGVFEQDTQYF TGTGCCAGCAGCGTCGGGGTATTTGAACAGGATACGCAGTATTTT
many TRBJ1-5 TRBV11-2 . CASSLSPGQPQHF TGTGCCAGCAGCTTATCTCCAGGTCAGCCCCAGCATTTT
. TRBJ2-3 TRBV2 TRBD2 CASSEGWGLAGFDTQYF TGTGCCAGCAGTGAAGGTTGGGGGCTAGCGGGATTCGATACGCAGTATTTT
many TRBJ2-2 TRBV10-3 TRBD1 CAIRGQGNTGELFF TGTGCCATAAGGGGACAGGGGAACACCGGGGAGCTGTTTTTT
few TRBJ1-4 TRBV20-1 . CSAPGQLGGKLFF TGCAGTGCCCCCGGCCAATTGGGAGGAAAACTGTTTTTT
many TRBJ2-7 TRBV20-1 . CSAMGTAYEQYF TGCAGTGCTATGGGGACCGCCTACGAGCAGTACTTC
. TRBJ1-5 TRBV20-1 . CSAQRGVRNQPQHF TGCAGTGCTCAGAGGGGGGTTCGGAATCAGCCCCAGCATTTT
. TRBJ1-5 TRBV5-5 TRBD1 CASSPRTGSSQPQHF TGTGCCAGCAGCCCTCGGACAGGCTCTAGTCAGCCCCAGCATTTT
. TRBJ1-5 TRBV4-3 . CASSQDSGREQPQHF TGCGCCAGCAGCCAAGATAGCGGCAGGGAGCAGCCCCAGCATTTT
. TRBJ2-2 TRBV14 . CASSHGQLTGELFF TGTGCCAGCAGCCACGGACAGCTCACCGGGGAGCTGTTTTTT
many TRBJ1-1 TRBV5-1 . CASSLKVDTEAFF TGCGCCAGCAGCTTGAAGGTGGACACTGAAGCTTTCTTT
many TRBJ2-5 TRBV7-8 . CASSLVTRARETQYF TGTGCCAGCAGCTTAGTTACCAGGGCGAGAGAGACCCAGTACTTC
many TRBJ1-1 TRBV20-1 . CSASRVVTEAFF TGCAGTGCTTCTCGTGTGGTGACTGAAGCTTTCTTT
many TRBJ1-2 TRBV29-1 . CSVDETAYGYTF TGCAGCGTTGATGAGACAGCTTATGGCTACACCTTC
. TRBJ2-6 TRBV15 TRBD1 CATSRPGQGRSGANVLTF TGTGCCACCAGCAGACCGGGACAGGGACGCTCTGGGGCCAACGTCCTGACTTTC
many TRBJ2-3 TRBV7-8 TRBD1 CASSIRQGWSTDTQYF TGTGCCAGCAGCATAAGACAGGGCTGGAGCACAGATACGCAGTATTTT
. TRBJ2-1 TRBV6-1 TRBD2 CASRVSGGGYNEQFF TGTGCCAGCAGGGTCAGCGGGGGGGGTTACAATGAGCAGTTCTTC
many TRBJ1-4 TRBV27 . CASSSWTGLGEKLFF TGTGCCAGCAGTTCATGGACGGGTCTTGGAGAAAAACTGTTTTTT
. TRBJ2-3 TRBV2 TRBD1 CASSELTGSTQYF TGTGCCAGCAGTGAACTGACAGGGTCCACGCAGTATTTT
many TRBJ1-2 TRBV30 . CAWSYRYGYTF TGTGCCTGGAGTTACCGGTATGGCTACACCTTC
many TRBJ2-7 TRBV21-1 . CASIRGVSGKSYEQYF TGTGCCAGCATCCGAGGAGTAAGCGGGAAGTCCTACGAGCAGTACTTC
many TRBJ2-1 TRBV20-1 TRBD2 CSARPFGLAGARQDRNEQFF TGCAGTGCTAGACCCTTCGGGCTAGCGGGGGCCCGGCAGGATCGAAATGAGCAGTTCTTC
many TRBJ2-2 TRBV5-1 TRBD1 CASSYQGQGATGELFF TGCGCCAGCAGTTACCAAGGACAGGGGGCCACCGGGGAGCTGTTTTTT
many TRBJ2-2 TRBV28 TRBD2 CASSSHRGTSFDTGELFF TGTGCCAGCAGTTCCCACCGAGGGACTAGCTTTGACACCGGGGAGCTGTTTTTT
many TRBJ1-1 TRBV5-8 . CASSSGGHPNTEAFF TGTGCCAGCAGCTCGGGCGGGCACCCGAACACTGAAGCTTTCTTT
many TRBJ1-5 TRBV2 . CASSDESNQPQHF TGTGCCAGCAGTGATGAGAGCAATCAGCCCCAGCATTTT
few TRBJ2-3 TRBV7-9 . CASSLDPGSVTDTQYF TGTGCCAGCAGCTTAGACCCAGGGTCGGTAACAGATACGCAGTATTTT